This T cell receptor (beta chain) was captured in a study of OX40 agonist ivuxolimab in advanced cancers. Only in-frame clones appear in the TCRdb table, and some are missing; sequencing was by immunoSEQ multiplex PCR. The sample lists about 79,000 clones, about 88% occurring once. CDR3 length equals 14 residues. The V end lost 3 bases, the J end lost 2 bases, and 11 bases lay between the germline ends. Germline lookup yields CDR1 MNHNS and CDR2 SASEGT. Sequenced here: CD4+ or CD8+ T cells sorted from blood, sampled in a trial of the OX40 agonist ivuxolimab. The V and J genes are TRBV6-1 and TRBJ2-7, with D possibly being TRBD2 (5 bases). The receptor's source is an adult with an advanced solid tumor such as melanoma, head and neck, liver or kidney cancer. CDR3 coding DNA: TGTGCCAGCAGTGAGCTAGCACCCACCTACGAGCAGTACTTC. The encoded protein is CASSELAPTYEQYF.